This T cell receptor (beta chain) derives from a study of cytomegalovirus exposure and HLA in healthy donors (dated by TCRdb to the late 2010s). Context from the whole study: An earlier analysis of approximately 550 of the donors reported 250 to 350 Gb of sequence data and 100 million to 140 million unique TCR beta sequences from about 200 million T cells. An early release that covered roughly 600 HLA-typed donors contained 300 to 350 gigabases of sequencing data and tens of millions of unique TCR sequences. The genetic ancestry cluster associated with self-reported Caucasian donors included 70% to 85% of the 398 genotyped donors. The study aimed to test whether cataloging public T cell receptors could reveal signatures of past pathogen exposure. The study used immunosequencing to profile the T cell repertoires of 666 subjects and linked those repertoires to cytomegalovirus serostatus. A separate validation cohort of 100 to 150 different subjects was used in addition to the 666-subject first cohort. To predict cytomegalovirus infection status, the study combined high-throughput TCR immunosequencing, statistical association of individual TCRs with disease status, and machine learning. A later analysis re-examined previously published TCR beta repertoires from more than 600 donors and added high-resolution HLA genotyping to investigate patterns of TCR occurrence. Rather than drawing on any new phenotypic data, the later analysis identified candidate immune exposures from TCR beta sequences and the way those sequences occurred across donors. An earlier analysis of approximately 500 of the donors applied high-throughput TCR beta sequencing to assess whether each TCR beta V gene segment acted as functional or pseudogenic. Donor age, sex, ethnicity and CMV serostatus were collected together with the repertoire data. A later genetic analysis used genome-wide SNP genotypes for 398 of the 666 donors, treating that subset as a discovery cohort. All discovery cohort repertoires had been generated using a single sequencing platform. HLA typing included class I and class II loci at four-digit resolution. Typing coverage differed by locus: A, B, C, DRB1 and DQB1 were typed in roughly 620-640 donors, DQA1 in approximately 520, DPA1 in approximately 600, and DPB1 in around 440. Roughly 5 DR-DQ haplotypes were handled as single units for association and clustering, since linkage in the cohort was strong. Among some 410 genotyped donors of the cohort, an average of approximately 250,000 unique TCR beta nucleotide sequences were sequenced per donor, roughly 18% of them non-productive. Summary of the overall study and its limitations: Because HLA typing was unavailable for some donors at each locus, only the typed subset was used in association tests. A later analysis found that most CMV-associated TCR beta chains appeared HLA-restricted, with HLA associations seemingly driven largely by CMV exposure. The sequencing pipeline was judged likely to have produced a cluster of highly shared sequence variants as a technical artifact. The study listed 164 TCR beta chains as associated with cytomegalovirus. The presence/absence analyses assumed that sequencing depth was roughly uniform across donors, and that assumption may not be true. A later analysis reported that several top co-occurrence clusters appeared linked to parvovirus B19, influenza, CMV and Epstein-Barr virus. An earlier analysis of roughly 570 of the donors showed that most TCR beta V segments appeared in productive rearrangements either about 87% or about 30% of the time, which broadly matched IMGT annotations. In both the original and validation cohorts, the classifier was reported to diagnose cytomegalovirus status with high specificity and sensitivity. Most TCR sequences were seen in very few donors, while some public TCRs were found in many individuals. A later genetic analysis associated a missense DCLRE1C variant with V-gene and J-gene trimming of TCR beta chains, and an independent cohort replicated the association. The only immune exposure information available for the cohort was CMV serostatus. Only TCR beta chains were sequenced in this cohort, and the absence of alpha or paired-chain data limited detectable features. A further reported finding was that TCR beta sequences accurately predicted the HLA-A and HLA-B alleles for most subjects in the first cohort. Specific HLA alleles were associated with 18,000 or so TCR beta sequences at a false discovery rate of 0.05 in a later analysis. Because the 87-base-pair reads could not distinguish some IMGT-functional V segments, including TRBV6-2 and TRBV6-3, those segments were excluded. In vitro tests confirmed that a few of the cytomegalovirus-associated TCR beta chains recognize cytomegalovirus antigens. Compared with equally common non-associated chains, HLA-associated TCR beta chains in a later analysis were more clonally expanded and had lower generation probabilities. According to a later genetic analysis, donors in an Asian-associated ancestry cluster had fewer N-insertions in productive TCRs than the approximately 630-donor mean. When HLA alleles, especially DR and DQ, strongly co-occurred, TCR associations were difficult to assign to individual alleles. In a later analysis, TCR association rates were found to vary across HLA loci, with the most associated TCRs seen for DRB1 alleles and the fewest for HLA-C alleles. Because counts were too low, more than 15 rarely observed V segments, including chromosome 9 orphons, were excluded from the earlier analysis of several hundred of the donors. Correlated functional status among segregating V segments might reflect linkage disequilibrium, but an unknown experimental factor could not be ruled out. According to the authors, the approach could potentially be generalized to other disease states and immunological phenotypes.

The cohort comprised some 730 healthy bone marrow donors. Cohort members were all nominally healthy when sampled, although unrecorded immune exposures were likely present. Of the 666 cohort members, approximately 280 had positive CMV serostatus and approximately 400 had negative CMV serostatus, and CMV serostatus was not recorded for the donor. Every donor gave a peripheral blood sample, and the peripheral blood mononuclear cells from that sample were used for TCR beta sequencing. Genomic DNA extraction from the blood cell samples was performed with the Qiagen DNeasy Blood Extraction Kit. From the cysteine up to the phenylalanine, the CDR3 has a length of 17 residues. Just CDR3 DNA is preserved here, 51 bases in frame from base 1. From the germline V gene (reference sequence), CDR1 is LNHDA and CDR2 is SQIVND. Clipping removes 6 bases from V and 2 bases from J, with 12 as the unmatched junction base count.

Worth noting for this clone: There is no known antigen for this receptor. Within one base of it there is no much larger clone, and no base qualities were kept.

The receptor library was made with the immunoSEQ multiplex PCR assay. For the multiplex PCR, a mixture combining 60 forward primers for TCR Vbeta segments and 13 reverse primers for TCR Jbeta segments was used. The CDR3 region of rearranged TCR beta genes was amplified from genomic DNA with a multiplex PCR assay. The Illumina HiSeq System was used to sequence the amplified TCR beta libraries as 87-base-pair reads. In the paper's pipeline: A later analysis tallied approximately 87 million unique TCR beta chains across the 666 repertoires, and 10 million to 11 million of those chains were shared by two or more donors. To remove PCR and sequencing errors, raw reads were error-corrected and collapsed into unique sequences using a nearest-neighbor algorithm that merged closely related sequences. Alignment of CDR3 sequences to IMGT reference sequences was used to assign V, D and J gene segments. For a sequence to be retained, a match of at least six nucleotides to both a V gene segment and a J gene segment was required. Rearrangements were called productive when the CDR3 lacked stop codons and stayed in frame with V and J; all others were non-productive. CDR3 was defined according to IMGT convention as the region running from the second conserved V-encoded cysteine to the conserved J-encoded phenylalanine. Sequences without an unambiguous match to a single V gene segment were excluded from the earlier analysis of 450 to 750 of the donors. In an earlier analysis of approximately 550 of the donors, V segments were called functional above 56.7% productive rearrangements and were called segregating when the between-donor standard deviation exceeded 5%. A statistical classification framework was developed to diagnose cytomegalovirus status using the catalog of TCR beta chain sequences. V and J gene assignment, in a later analysis, came from comparing TCR nucleotide sequences with IMGT/GENE-DB human TR gene sequences. A later analysis assigned CDR3 sequences and most-parsimonious VDJ recombination scenarios with the TCRdist pipeline. A later analysis defined each TCR beta chain by its CDR3 amino acid sequence plus V-gene family, and excluded reads lacking a unique V-gene family. A later analysis removed nearly 600 highly shared, low-generation-probability nucleotide sequences to deal with suspected cross-contamination and a sequencing artifact. In a later analysis, a clonal expansion index for each public chain was calculated from normalized within-repertoire ranks of inferred template counts. In a later analysis, generation probabilities were computed using a VDJ recombination model fitted to out-of-frame rearrangements, and the results were checked against IGoR. In a later analysis, hypergeometric tests were used to score TCR-TCR, TCR-HLA and TCR-CMV co-occurrence, with a repertoire-size bias correction applied to TCR pairs. False discovery rates were estimated in a later analysis by permuting HLA or CMV assignments 20 times. In a later analysis, co-occurring TCRs were grouped using DBSCAN, and TCRdist sequence similarity was added for clustering within HLA-allele-positive subsets. Repertoires with fewer than 30,000 or more than 120,000 public chains, plus five repertoires with anomalous nucleotide sharing, were excluded from co-occurrence clustering. TCRdb retrieved this table from immuneACCESS and kept in-frame rearrangements only. Not all clones are present; in checked studies, unresolved V genes account for under half, and no reason is known for the remainder. The DNA was the basis for D and trimming; V, J and clone size are from that table. The sample includes about 160,000 clones, with 70% to 80% observed a single time. The ten biggest clones cover about 3.5% of the sample.

What was sequenced was PBMCs. This TCR derives from a human donor in good health. The rearrangement joined TRBV19 to TRBJ1-5; TRBD1 aligns with 8 central bases. The CDR3 protein is CASSDLSGGRGNQPQHF. The DNA is as follows: TGTGCCAGTAGCGATTTATCAGGGGGCAGGGGCAATCAGCCCCAGCATTTT.